This T cell receptor (beta chain) emerged from a study of blood T cell repertoires in COVID-19 (dated by TCRdb to 2018 to 2021). Notes on the research overall: The collaborator samples originated in the United States, Italy and Spain and spanned the acute and convalescent phases of COVID-19. The prospective study material was composed of cDNA or gDNA derived from T cells, B-cell-depleted T cells, or PBMCs. The dataset comprised deeply sampled blood TCRbeta repertoires from subjects exposed to, actively infected with, or recovered from COVID-19. The repertoires were made available in a free public database intended to serve as a resource for research on the immune response to SARS-CoV-2. Samples were obtained from the ongoing ImmuneRACE study (first 160 participants) and from roughly 1,300 subjects provided by 6 global collaborators. The sample metadata nearly always contained a de-identified subject ID, COVID-19 status, age in years and sex. Where available, HLA class I and class II types were taken from metadata supplied by the sample provider and were not determined by assay-based typing. Summary of the overall study and its limitations: The quantity of clinical and demographic metadata differed by source and by participant and was supplied without curation.

In the case of this clone: Its antigen is still unknown. No quality values exist for individual bases; no much larger clone is one base distant.

The immunoSEQ Assay, a bias-controlled multiplex PCR, was used to amplify TCRbeta CDR3 regions from genomic DNA. The original pipeline was this. The number of nucleated cells in each sample was estimated by amplification of reference gene primers within the assay. To quantify the absolute abundance of each unique TCRbeta CDR3 rearrangement, sequence reads were collapsed and filtered. For each sample, productive Simpson clonality was calculated by taking the square root of Simpson's diversity index across productive rearrangements. What TCRdb holds here is the immuneACCESS table cut down to in-frame rearrangements. Part of the clones is not present; checked against another copy, under half of the missing clones reflect an unresolved V gene, and the others are unexplained. V and J calls and clone size are given by that table; D and trimming were obtained from the DNA. The sample has 60,000 to 75,000 clones on record, around 86% of them singletons. The ten largest clones capture approximately 7% of the sample.

Whole blood was collected in K2EDTA tubes by collaborating institutions according to the institutions' own protocols. For TCRbeta analysis, collaborator samples were shipped as frozen whole blood, as isolated PBMCs, or as DNA extracted from either sample type. Clipping removes 1 base from V and 0 bases from J, with 4 as the unmatched junction base count. The CDR3 starts with the cysteine, ends with the phenylalanine, and has 17 residues. Just CDR3 DNA is preserved here, 51 bases in frame from base 1. Per the germline V gene, LGHNA is the CDR1 and YNFKEQ is the CDR2. This chain joins TRBV4-2 to TRBJ2-7; TRBD2 matches 12 bases in the middle. Sequenced material: peripheral blood. This clonotype was sampled from a middle-aged man with active COVID-19. This receptor has the CDR3 CASSQGLAGARSYEQYF. The DNA reads as follows: TGTGCCAGCAGCCAAGGACTAGCGGGAGCTCGCTCCTACGAGCAGTACTTC.